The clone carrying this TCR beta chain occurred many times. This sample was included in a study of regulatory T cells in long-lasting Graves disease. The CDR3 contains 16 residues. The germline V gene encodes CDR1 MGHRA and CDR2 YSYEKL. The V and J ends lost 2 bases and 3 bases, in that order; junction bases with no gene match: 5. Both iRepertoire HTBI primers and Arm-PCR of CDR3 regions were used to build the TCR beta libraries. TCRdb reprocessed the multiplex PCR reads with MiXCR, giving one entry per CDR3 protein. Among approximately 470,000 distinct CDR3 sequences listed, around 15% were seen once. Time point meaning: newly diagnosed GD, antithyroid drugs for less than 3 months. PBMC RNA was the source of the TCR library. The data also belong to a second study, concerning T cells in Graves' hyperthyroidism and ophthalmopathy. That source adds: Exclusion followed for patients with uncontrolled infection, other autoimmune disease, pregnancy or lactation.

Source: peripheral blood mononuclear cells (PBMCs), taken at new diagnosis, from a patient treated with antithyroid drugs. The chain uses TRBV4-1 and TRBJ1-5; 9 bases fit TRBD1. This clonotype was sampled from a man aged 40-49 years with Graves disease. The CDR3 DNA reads TGCGCCAGCAGCCAAACGACAGGGGGTTACAATCAGCCCCAGCATTTT. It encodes CASSQTTGGYNQPQHF.